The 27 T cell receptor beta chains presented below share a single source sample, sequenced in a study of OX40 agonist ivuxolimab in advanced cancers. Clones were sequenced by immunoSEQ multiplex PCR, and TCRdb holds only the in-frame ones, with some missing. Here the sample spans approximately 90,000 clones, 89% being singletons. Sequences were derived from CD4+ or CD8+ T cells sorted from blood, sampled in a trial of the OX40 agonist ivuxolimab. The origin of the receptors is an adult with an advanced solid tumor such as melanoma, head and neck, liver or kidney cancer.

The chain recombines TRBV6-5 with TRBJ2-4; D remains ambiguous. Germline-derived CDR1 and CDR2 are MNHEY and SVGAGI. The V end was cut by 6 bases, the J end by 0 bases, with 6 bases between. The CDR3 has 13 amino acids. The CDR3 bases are TGTGCCAGCAGGGATCCAGCCAAAAACATTCAGTACTTC. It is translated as CASRDPAKNIQYF.

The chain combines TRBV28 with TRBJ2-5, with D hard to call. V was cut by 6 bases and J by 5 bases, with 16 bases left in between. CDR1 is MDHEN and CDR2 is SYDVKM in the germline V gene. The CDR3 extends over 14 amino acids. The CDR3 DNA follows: TGTGCCAGCAGCCCTGGAATGGCCAGGGAGACCCAGTACTTC. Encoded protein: CASSPGMARETQYF.

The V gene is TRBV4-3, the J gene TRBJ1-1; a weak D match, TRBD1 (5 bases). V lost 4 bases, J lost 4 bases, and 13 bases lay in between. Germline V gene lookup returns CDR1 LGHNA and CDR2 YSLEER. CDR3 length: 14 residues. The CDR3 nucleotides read TGCGCCAGCAGCCCGGGGACGGCCAGCACTGAAGCTTTCTTT. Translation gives CASSPGTASTEAFF.

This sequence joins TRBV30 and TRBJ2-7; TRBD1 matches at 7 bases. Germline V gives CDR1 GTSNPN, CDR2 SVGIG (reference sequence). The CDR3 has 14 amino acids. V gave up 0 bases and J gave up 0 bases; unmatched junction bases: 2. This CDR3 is CAWSVTGLSYEQYF. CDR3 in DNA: TGTGCCTGGAGTGTGACAGGGCTCTCCTACGAGCAGTACTTC.

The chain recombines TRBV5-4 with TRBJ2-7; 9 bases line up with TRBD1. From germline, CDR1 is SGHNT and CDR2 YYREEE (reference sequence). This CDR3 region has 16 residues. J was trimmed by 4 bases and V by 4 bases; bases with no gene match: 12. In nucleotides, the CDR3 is TGTGCCAGCAGCCCTGGCGGGACAGGGAAGTCGTACGAGCAGTACTTC. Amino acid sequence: CASSPGGTGKSYEQYF.

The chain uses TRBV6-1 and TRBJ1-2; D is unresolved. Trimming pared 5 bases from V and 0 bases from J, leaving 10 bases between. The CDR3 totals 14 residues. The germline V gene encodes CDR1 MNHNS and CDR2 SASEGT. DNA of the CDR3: TGTGCCAGCAGTCCGGCCACATCTAACTATGGCTACACCTTC. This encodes CASSPATSNYGYTF.

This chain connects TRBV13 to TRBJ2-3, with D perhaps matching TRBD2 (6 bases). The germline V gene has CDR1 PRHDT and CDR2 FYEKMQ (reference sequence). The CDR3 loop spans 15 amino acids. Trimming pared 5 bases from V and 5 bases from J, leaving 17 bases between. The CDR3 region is CASSNRFGGEDTQYF. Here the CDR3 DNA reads TGTGCCAGCAGCAATCGGTTCGGGGGAGAAGATACGCAGTATTTT.

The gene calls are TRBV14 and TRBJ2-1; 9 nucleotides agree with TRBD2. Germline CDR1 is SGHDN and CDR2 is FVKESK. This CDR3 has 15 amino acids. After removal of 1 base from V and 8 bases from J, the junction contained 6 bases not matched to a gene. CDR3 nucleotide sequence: TGTGCCAGCAGCCAAGGCGGAGCGGGGGGTTATGAGCAGTTCTTC. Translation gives CASSQGGAGGYEQFF.

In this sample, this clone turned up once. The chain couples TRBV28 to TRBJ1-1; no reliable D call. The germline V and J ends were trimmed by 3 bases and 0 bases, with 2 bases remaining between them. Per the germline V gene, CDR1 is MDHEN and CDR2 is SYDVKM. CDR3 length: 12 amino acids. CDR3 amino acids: CASSFMNTEAFF. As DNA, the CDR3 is TGTGCCAGCAGTTTTATGAACACTGAAGCTTTCTTT.

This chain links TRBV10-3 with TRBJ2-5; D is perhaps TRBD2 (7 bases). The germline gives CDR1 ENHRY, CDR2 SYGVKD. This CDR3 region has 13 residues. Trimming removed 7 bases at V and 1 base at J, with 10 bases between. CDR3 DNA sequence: TGTGCCATCACGGGGGGCCCCCAAGAGACCCAGTACTTC. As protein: CAITGGPQETQYF.

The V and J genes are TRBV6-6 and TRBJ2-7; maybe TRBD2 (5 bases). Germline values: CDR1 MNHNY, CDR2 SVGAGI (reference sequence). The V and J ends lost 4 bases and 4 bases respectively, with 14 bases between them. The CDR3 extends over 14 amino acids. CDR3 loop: CASSSAATGYEQYF. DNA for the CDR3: TGTGCCAGCAGTTCCGCAGCAACGGGGTACGAGCAGTACTTC.

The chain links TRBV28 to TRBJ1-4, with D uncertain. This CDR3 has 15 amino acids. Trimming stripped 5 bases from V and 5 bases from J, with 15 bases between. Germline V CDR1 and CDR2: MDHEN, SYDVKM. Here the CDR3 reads CASSLRREGNEKLFF. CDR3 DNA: TGTGCCAGCAGTCTAAGAAGGGAGGGCAATGAAAAACTGTTTTTT. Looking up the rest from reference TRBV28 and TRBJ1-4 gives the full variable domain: DVKVTQSSRYLVKRTGEKVFLECVQDMDHENMFWYRQDPGLGLRLIYFSYDVKMKEKGDIPEGYSVSREKKERFSLILESASTNQTSMYLCASSLRREGNEKLFFGSGTQLSVL.

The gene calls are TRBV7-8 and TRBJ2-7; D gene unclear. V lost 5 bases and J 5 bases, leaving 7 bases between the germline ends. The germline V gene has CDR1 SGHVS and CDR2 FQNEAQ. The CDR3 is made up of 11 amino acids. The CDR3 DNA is TGTGCCAGCAGCCTACGGCACGAGCAGTACTTC. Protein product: CASSLRHEQYF.

CDR3 sequence: CASSSRGGLAVDTQYF. CDR3 DNA sequence: TGTGCCAGCAGCTCTAGGGGGGGACTAGCGGTAGATACGCAGTATTTT. The chain combines TRBV7-6 with TRBJ2-3; 11 bases are a match to TRBD2. Germline values: CDR1 SGHVS, CDR2 FNYEAQ. Trimming at V came to 4 bases and at J to 5 bases, leaving 8 bases not matched to a gene. The CDR3 totals 16 residues.

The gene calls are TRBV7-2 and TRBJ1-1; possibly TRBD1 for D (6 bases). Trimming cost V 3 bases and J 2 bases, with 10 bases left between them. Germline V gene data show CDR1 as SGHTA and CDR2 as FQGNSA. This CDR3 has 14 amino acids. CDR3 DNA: TGTGCCAGCAGCTTTTCCGGGACAAACACTGAAGCTTTCTTT. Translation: CASSFSGTNTEAFF.

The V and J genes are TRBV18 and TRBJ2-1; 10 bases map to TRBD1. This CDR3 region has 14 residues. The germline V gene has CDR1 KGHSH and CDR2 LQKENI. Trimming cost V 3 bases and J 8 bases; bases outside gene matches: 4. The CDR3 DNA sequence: TGTGCCAGCTCACCCGCCGGGACAGGGGATGAGCAGTTCTTC. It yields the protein CASSPAGTGDEQFF. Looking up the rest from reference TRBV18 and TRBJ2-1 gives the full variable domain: NAGVMQNPRHLVRRRGQEARLRCSPMKGHSHVYWYRQLPEEGLKFMVYLQKENIIDESGMPKERFSAEFPKEGPSILRIQQVVRGDSAAYFCASSPAGTGDEQFFGPGTRLTVL.

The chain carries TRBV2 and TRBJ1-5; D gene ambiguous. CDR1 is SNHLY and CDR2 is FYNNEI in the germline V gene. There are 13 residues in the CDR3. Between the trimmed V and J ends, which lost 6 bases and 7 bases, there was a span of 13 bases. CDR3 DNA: TGTGCCAGCAGCGGAAGGAACAGCCAGCCCCAGCATTTT. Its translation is CASSGRNSQPQHF.

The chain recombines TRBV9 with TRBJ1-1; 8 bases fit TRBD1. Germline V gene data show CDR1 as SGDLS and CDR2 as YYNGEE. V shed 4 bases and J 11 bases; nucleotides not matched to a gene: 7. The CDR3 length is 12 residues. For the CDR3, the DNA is TGTGCCAGCAGCCCCCCGGACAGGGCGGCTTTCTTT. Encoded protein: CASSPPDRAAFF.

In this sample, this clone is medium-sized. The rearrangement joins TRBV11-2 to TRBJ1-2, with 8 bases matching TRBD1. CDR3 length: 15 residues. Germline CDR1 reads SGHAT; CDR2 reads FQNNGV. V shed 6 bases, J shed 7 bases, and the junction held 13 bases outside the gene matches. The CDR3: CASRPLRGRTGGYTF. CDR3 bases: TGTGCCAGCAGGCCACTCAGGGGGCGCACAGGTGGCTACACCTTC. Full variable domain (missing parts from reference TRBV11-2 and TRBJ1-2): EAGVAQSPRYKIIEKRQSVAFWCNPISGHATLYWYQQILGQGPKLLIQFQNNGVVDDSQLPKDRFSAERLKGVDSTLKIQPAKLEDSAVYLCASRPLRGRTGGYTFGSGTRLTVV.

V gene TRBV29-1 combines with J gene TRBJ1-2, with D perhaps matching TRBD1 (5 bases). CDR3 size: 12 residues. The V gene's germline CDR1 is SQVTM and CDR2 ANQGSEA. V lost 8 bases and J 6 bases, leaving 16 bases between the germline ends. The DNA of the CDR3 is TGCAGCCTCCGACGGGGGGACGATGGCTACACCTTC. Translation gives CSLRRGDDGYTF.

CDR3 sequence reads: CASSFSGGAHNEQFF. The CDR3 nucleotides read TGTGCCAGCAGCTTTAGCGGGGGGGCCCACAATGAGCAGTTCTTC. The rearrangement uses TRBV7-2 and TRBJ2-1; 11 bases align to TRBD2. Germline assignment: CDR1 SGHTA and CDR2 FQGNSA. The CDR3 loop spans 15 amino acids. Germline trimming cut 3 bases from V and 5 bases from J; bases unmatched to any gene: 3.

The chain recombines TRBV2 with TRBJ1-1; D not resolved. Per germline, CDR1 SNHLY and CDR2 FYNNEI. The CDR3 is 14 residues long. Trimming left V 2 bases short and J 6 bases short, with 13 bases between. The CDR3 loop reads CASSEIRSTAEAFF. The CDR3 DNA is TGTGCCAGCAGTGAAATAAGGAGTACAGCTGAAGCTTTCTTT.

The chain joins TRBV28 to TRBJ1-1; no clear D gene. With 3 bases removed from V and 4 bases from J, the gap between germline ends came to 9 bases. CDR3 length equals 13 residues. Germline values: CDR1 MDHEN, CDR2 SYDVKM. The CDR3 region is CASSLQLATEAFF. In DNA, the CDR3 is TGTGCCAGCAGTTTGCAACTGGCCACTGAAGCTTTCTTT.

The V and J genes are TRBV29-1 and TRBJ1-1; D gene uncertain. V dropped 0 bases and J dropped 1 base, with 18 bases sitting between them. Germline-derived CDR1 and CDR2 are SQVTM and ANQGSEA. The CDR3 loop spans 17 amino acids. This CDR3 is CSVEDRRRHLENTEAFF. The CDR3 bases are TGCAGCGTTGAAGATCGCCGGAGGCACTTAGAGAACACTGAAGCTTTCTTT.

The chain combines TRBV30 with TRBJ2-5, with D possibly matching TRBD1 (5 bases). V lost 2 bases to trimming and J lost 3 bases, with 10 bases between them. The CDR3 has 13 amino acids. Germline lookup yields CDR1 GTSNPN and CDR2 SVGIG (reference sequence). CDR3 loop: CAWSMDTEETQYF. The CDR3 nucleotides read TGTGCCTGGAGTATGGACACGGAAGAGACCCAGTACTTC.

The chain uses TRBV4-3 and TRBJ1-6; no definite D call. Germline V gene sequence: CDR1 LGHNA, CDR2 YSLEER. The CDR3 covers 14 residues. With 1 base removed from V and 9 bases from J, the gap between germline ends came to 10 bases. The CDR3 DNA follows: TGCGCCAGCAGCCAAGGGCCGCCGGGTTCACCCCTCCACTTT. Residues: CASSQGPPGSPLHF.

CDR3 amino acids: CASSLGDRGRRDGYTF. The CDR3 DNA sequence: TGTGCCAGCAGCTTAGGGGACAGGGGGCGCCGTGATGGCTACACCTTC. V usage is TRBV7-8 and J usage is TRBJ1-2, with 12 nucleotides matching TRBD1. The CDR3 runs to 16 residues. The junction had 6 bases not matched to a gene; V was cut back by 1 base and J by 6 bases. CDR1 is SGHVS, CDR2 FQNEAQ, per germline.